This T cell receptor beta chain was found in a study of identical twins. Overall study findings and caveats: For cord blood, abundant beta clonotypes had fewer insertions, unlike memory repertoires, which showed none.

A universal primer binding site was introduced by template switching. The final cDNA contained unique molecular identifiers. TCRdb reprocessed the 5' RACE reads via MiXCR and lists one record per CDR3 protein. The repertoire has approximately 280,000 distinct CDR3 sequences, more than 6.5% of them found once; the top ten carry more than 2%. With regard to this clonotype: The antigen is undetermined.

Trimming cost V 2 bases and J 2 bases, with 11 bases left between them. This CDR3 spans 16 amino acids. Looked up from germline, CDR1 is SGHDT and CDR2 is YYEEEE. This sample also belongs to another study, concerning yellow fever vaccine responses in identical twins.

The J gene is TRBJ2-6, the V gene TRBV5-6, with D maybe TRBD2 (6 bases). The clonotype comes from a woman aged 18-29 years in good health. The sequenced sample consisted of memory (CD45RO+) T cells sorted from blood. In DNA form, the CDR3 reads TGTGCCAGCAGCTTAAACGGGAGAGCTGGGGCCAACGTCCTGACTTTC. It is translated as CASSLNGRAGANVLTF.